The rows below give T cell receptor beta chains drawn from one sample of a study of regulatory T cells in long-lasting Graves disease. MiXCR, run by TCRdb on the multiplex PCR reads, gives a single entry per CDR3 protein. The sample lists about 300,000 distinct CDR3 sequences; 15% to 20% were seen once. The sequences come from peripheral blood mononuclear cells (PBMCs), collected at new diagnosis, from a patient treated with antithyroid drugs. The receptors derive from a female donor with Graves disease. Both conserved end residues are part of each CDR3. The D gene is left open where the match is weak. Not all rows give a size; the values are once, few, many and, for expanded clones, a class.

D gene	CDR3 length	V gene	J gene	clone size	CDR3 protein	CDR3 DNA
TRBD1	17	TRBV12-3/TRBV12-4	TRBJ1-1	many	CASSPYGGQVQNTEAFF	TGTGCCAGCAGTCCATATGGGGGACAGGTCCAAAACACTGAAGCTTTCTTT
TRBD2	18	TRBV5-4	TRBJ2-3	many	CASSPGLAGLSSTDTQYF	TGTGCCAGCAGCCCGGGCCTAGCGGGATTGTCTAGCACAGATACGCAGTATTTT
-	11	TRBV10-2	TRBJ2-1	many	CASISGNEQFF	TGCGCCAGCATTAGCGGCAATGAGCAGTTCTTC
-	14	TRBV2	TRBJ2-3	many	CASSVTGFTDTQYF	TGTGCCAGCAGTGTTACCGGATTCACAGATACGCAGTATTTT
-	16	TRBV10-3	TRBJ2-2	many	CAIATEGGLTTGELFF	TGTGCCATCGCCACTGAGGGGGGACTAACTACCGGGGAGCTGTTTTTT
-	12	TRBV5-4	TRBJ2-1	few	CASSLGRSEQFF	TGTGCCAGCAGCTTAGGACGCAGTGAGCAGTTCTTC
-	12	TRBV7-2	TRBJ2-7	many	CASSSPQREQYF	TGTGCCAGCAGCTCCCCCCAGCGCGAGCAGTACTTC
-	13	TRBV2	TRBJ2-7	-	CASLGAGSYEQYF	TGTGCCAGTCTAGGGGCCGGATCCTACGAGCAGTACTTC
TRBD1	17	TRBV7-3	TRBJ2-7	-	CASSLKRTGGGPYEQYF	TGTGCCAGCAGCTTAAAGAGGACAGGGGGGGGGCCCTACGAGCAGTACTTC
-	15	TRBV24-1	TRBJ2-7	few	CATRQEKEPRYEQYF	TGTGCCACCCGGCAGGAAAAGGAGCCCCGCTACGAGCAGTACTTC
-	16	TRBV19	TRBJ2-3	many	CASSIERAGQLDTQYF	TGTGCCAGTAGTATAGAACGGGCAGGGCAGTTAGATACGCAGTATTTT
TRBD1	14	TRBV19	TRBJ1-2	-	CASSGTGPNYGYTF	TGTGCCAGTAGCGGGACAGGGCCTAACTATGGCTACACCTTC
-	11	TRBV20-1	TRBJ1-1	few	CSWDLNTEAFF	TGCAGCTGGGATTTGAACACTGAAGCTTTCTTT
TRBD1	17	TRBV2	TRBJ2-5	few	CASSLPWTGGDGETQYF	TGTGCCAGCAGCCTGCCTTGGACAGGGGGCGACGGAGAGACCCAGTACTTC
TRBD1	17	TRBV7-9	TRBJ1-3	-	CASSSSDRGSSGNTIYF	TGTGCCAGCAGCTCTTCGGACAGGGGGAGCTCTGGAAACACCATATATTTT
TRBD2	14	TRBV12-3/TRBV12-4	TRBJ2-7	many	CASRETSGSYEQYF	TGTGCCAGCAGAGAGACTAGCGGGTCCTACGAGCAGTACTTC
TRBD2	20	TRBV11-3	TRBJ2-1	-	CASSLDQGVGLADLYNEQFF	TGTGCCAGCAGCTTAGACCAGGGGGTGGGACTAGCGGACCTATACAATGAGCAGTTCTTC
-	13	TRBV10-3	TRBJ1-1	many	CAITTGEQGEAFF	TGTGCCATCACCACTGGGGAGCAGGGTGAAGCTTTCTTT
-	13	TRBV19	TRBJ2-1	many	CARVSPRNNEQFF	TGTGCCAGAGTCTCCCCTCGGAACAATGAGCAGTTCTTC
-	17	TRBV7-2	TRBJ2-6	many	CASSPIAQGSGANVLTF	TGTGCCAGCAGCCCGATAGCCCAAGGGTCTGGGGCCAACGTCCTGACTTTC
-	12	TRBV6-1	TRBJ2-7	many	CASSERAYEQYF	TGTGCCAGCAGTGAGAGGGCGTACGAGCAGTACTTC
-	14	TRBV28	TRBJ1-2	many	CASSRDGNFYGYTF	TGTGCCAGCAGTCGGGACGGTAACTTCTATGGCTACACCTTC
-	17	TRBV5-5	TRBJ2-2	-	CASSLGARTQNTGELFF	TGTGCCAGCAGCTTGGGGGCTCGGACTCAAAACACCGGGGAGCTGTTTTTT
TRBD1	16	TRBV11-2	TRBJ1-3	-	CASSSTRDSSGNTIYF	TGTGCCAGCAGCTCCACTCGGGACAGCTCTGGAAACACCATATATTTT
TRBD1	15	TRBV5-1	TRBJ2-5	many	CASSTGTGSSGTQYF	TGCGCCAGCAGCACAGGGACAGGGTCCAGCGGGACCCAGTACTTC
-	14	TRBV6-5	TRBJ1-1	many	CASSYGALNTEAFF	TGTGCCAGCAGTTACGGGGCCCTGAACACTGAAGCTTTCTTT
TRBD1	15	TRBV28	TRBJ2-1	-	CASSPGTGGYNEQFF	TGTGCCAGCAGTCCCGGGACAGGGGGCTACAATGAGCAGTTCTTC
-	14	TRBV11-3	TRBJ2-7	many	CASSGRDGSGEQYF	TGTGCCAGCAGCGGACGGGACGGTTCTGGAGAGCAGTACTTC
TRBD1	13	TRBV7-9	TRBJ2-7	many	CASSQDRDYEQYF	TGTGCCAGCAGCCAGGACAGGGACTACGAGCAGTACTTC
-	14	TRBV19	TRBJ2-7	many	CASATGTATYEQYF	TGTGCCAGTGCAACCGGGACCGCAACCTACGAGCAGTACTTC
-	16	TRBV18	TRBJ1-1	once	CGSSQTGSGGNTEAFF	TGTGGCAGCTCACAGACAGGCTCGGGGGGAAACACTGAAGCTTTCTTT
-	13	TRBV30	TRBJ1-1	many	CAWSVGGDTEAFF	TGTGCCTGGAGTGTGGGGGGGGACACTGAAGCTTTCTTT
TRBD1	14	TRBV5-1	TRBJ2-3	many	CASSWKTGSDTQYF	TGTGCCAGCAGCTGGAAGACAGGGTCCGATACGCAGTATTTT
TRBD2	15	TRBV7-9	TRBJ2-1	-	CASSTRTSGYNEQFF	TGTGCCAGCAGCACCCGGACTAGCGGGTACAATGAGCAGTTCTTC
TRBD2	13	TRBV12-3/TRBV12-4	TRBJ2-5	many	CASSPQLAETQYF	TGTGCCAGCAGCCCACAACTAGCGGAGACCCAGTACTTC
-	14	TRBV2	TRBJ2-7	many	CASSKLMGGDEQYF	TGTGCCAGCAGCAAACTAATGGGGGGAGACGAGCAGTACTTC
TRBD1	17	TRBV12-3/TRBV12-4	TRBJ2-1	many	CASSPPRGWVMYNEQFF	TGTGCCAGCAGTCCACCCAGGGGGTGGGTTATGTACAATGAGCAGTTCTTC
TRBD2	15	TRBV2	TRBJ2-1	many	CASRGAQREVNEQFF	TGTGCCAGCAGGGGGGCCCAGCGGGAGGTTAATGAGCAGTTCTTC
TRBD2	15	TRBV18	TRBJ2-1	many	CASQLAAASYNEQFF	TGTGCCAGCCAACTAGCGGCCGCCTCCTACAATGAGCAGTTCTTC
TRBD2	15	TRBV28	TRBJ2-7	-	CASSSTSGRFYEQYF	TGTGCCAGCAGCTCGACTAGCGGGAGGTTCTACGAGCAGTACTTC
TRBD1	13	TRBV10-2	TRBJ1-2	many	CASSVDRYYGYTF	TGCGCCAGCAGTGTGGACAGGTACTATGGCTACACCTTC
TRBD1	14	TRBV27	TRBJ2-7	many	CASSTGGLDYEQYF	TGTGCCAGCAGCACAGGGGGCTTAGACTACGAGCAGTACTTC
-	15	TRBV2	TRBJ1-3	few	CASSVSATDGNTIYF	TGTGCCAGCAGCGTTTCTGCGACAGATGGAAACACCATATATTTT
TRBD2	16	TRBV20-1	TRBJ2-1	few	CSAREGGRTPYGEQFF	TGCAGTGCTAGAGAGGGCGGGAGGACCCCTTACGGTGAGCAGTTCTTC
-	11	TRBV30	TRBJ2-2	many	CAWSVPGELFF	TGTGCCTGGAGTGTTCCCGGGGAGCTGTTTTTT
-	14	TRBV6-1	TRBJ2-1	few	CASSTGTPVDEQFF	TGTGCCAGCAGCACCGGGACCCCGGTCGATGAGCAGTTCTTC
TRBD1	15	TRBV20-1	TRBJ1-1	many	CSAREAGTGRTEAFF	TGCAGTGCTAGAGAAGCCGGGACAGGGAGGACTGAAGCTTTCTTT
-	16	TRBV5-5	TRBJ2-2	few	CASTMGPGSNTGELFF	TGTGCCAGCACCATGGGCCCCGGGTCCAACACCGGGGAGCTGTTTTTT
TRBD1	17	TRBV5-1	TRBJ1-1	many	CASSPLGSRGQNTEAFF	TGCGCCAGCAGCCCGTTGGGGTCCAGGGGGCAGAACACTGAAGCTTTCTTT
TRBD2	13	TRBV20-1	TRBJ2-7	many	CSASSSGPYEQYF	TGCAGTGCTAGTTCTAGCGGGCCTTACGAGCAGTACTTC
-	14	TRBV28	TRBJ2-7	-	CASSSVVSSYEQYF	TGTGCCAGCAGTTCGGTAGTCAGCTCCTACGAGCAGTACTTC
-	12	TRBV28	TRBJ1-4	-	CASSSERGKLFF	TGTGCCAGCAGTAGTGAGAGAGGAAAACTGTTTTTT
TRBD2	14	TRBV2	TRBJ2-1	many	CASSRLADNNEQFF	TGTGCCAGCAGTAGACTAGCGGATAACAATGAGCAGTTCTTC
-	13	TRBV5-1	TRBJ1-4	many	CASSVNLGEKLFF	TGCGCCAGCAGCGTGAATTTAGGTGAAAAACTGTTTTTT
-	17	TRBV7-9	TRBJ2-5	-	CASSLGSGRTPEETQYF	TGTGCCAGCAGCTTAGGGTCCGGACGGACACCAGAGGAGACCCAGTACTTC